Only a few counts were recorded for the clone carrying this TCR beta chain. Its target is not known. These data originate in a study of T cells after yellow fever vaccination. Study observations and caveats: FACS-sorted repertoires could harbor abundant contaminating bulk-population clonotypes. Compared with primary, the secondary response was weaker and peaked at day 5, not 15. Booster sampling recovered most clones from primary vaccination (96% CD4, approximately 88% CD8).

Template-switching 5'RACE yielded the TCR cDNA; a universal primer site and UMIs were added in the process. Using its own MiXCR run on the 5' RACE reads, TCRdb lists one record per CDR3 protein. This sample has about 160,000 distinct CDR3 sequences, with 7% to 10% found just once. Germline-derived CDR1 and CDR2 are SGDLS and YYNGEE. The CDR3 covers 18 residues. The V segment lost 3 bases and the J segment 2 bases; nucleotides outside the gene matches: 9. The specimen comprised CD8+ T cells sorted from PBMCs, sampled 45 days after the yellow fever booster vaccination. The sequence was obtained from a man aged 18 to 29 who received the YFV17D yellow fever vaccine. V gene TRBV9 combines with J gene TRBJ2-3, with 13 bases identical to TRBD2. CDR3 bases: TGTGCCAGCAGCGAACCTCTACTAGCGGGGGGGGCCACAGATACGCAGTATTTT. It encodes CASSEPLLAGGATDTQYF.